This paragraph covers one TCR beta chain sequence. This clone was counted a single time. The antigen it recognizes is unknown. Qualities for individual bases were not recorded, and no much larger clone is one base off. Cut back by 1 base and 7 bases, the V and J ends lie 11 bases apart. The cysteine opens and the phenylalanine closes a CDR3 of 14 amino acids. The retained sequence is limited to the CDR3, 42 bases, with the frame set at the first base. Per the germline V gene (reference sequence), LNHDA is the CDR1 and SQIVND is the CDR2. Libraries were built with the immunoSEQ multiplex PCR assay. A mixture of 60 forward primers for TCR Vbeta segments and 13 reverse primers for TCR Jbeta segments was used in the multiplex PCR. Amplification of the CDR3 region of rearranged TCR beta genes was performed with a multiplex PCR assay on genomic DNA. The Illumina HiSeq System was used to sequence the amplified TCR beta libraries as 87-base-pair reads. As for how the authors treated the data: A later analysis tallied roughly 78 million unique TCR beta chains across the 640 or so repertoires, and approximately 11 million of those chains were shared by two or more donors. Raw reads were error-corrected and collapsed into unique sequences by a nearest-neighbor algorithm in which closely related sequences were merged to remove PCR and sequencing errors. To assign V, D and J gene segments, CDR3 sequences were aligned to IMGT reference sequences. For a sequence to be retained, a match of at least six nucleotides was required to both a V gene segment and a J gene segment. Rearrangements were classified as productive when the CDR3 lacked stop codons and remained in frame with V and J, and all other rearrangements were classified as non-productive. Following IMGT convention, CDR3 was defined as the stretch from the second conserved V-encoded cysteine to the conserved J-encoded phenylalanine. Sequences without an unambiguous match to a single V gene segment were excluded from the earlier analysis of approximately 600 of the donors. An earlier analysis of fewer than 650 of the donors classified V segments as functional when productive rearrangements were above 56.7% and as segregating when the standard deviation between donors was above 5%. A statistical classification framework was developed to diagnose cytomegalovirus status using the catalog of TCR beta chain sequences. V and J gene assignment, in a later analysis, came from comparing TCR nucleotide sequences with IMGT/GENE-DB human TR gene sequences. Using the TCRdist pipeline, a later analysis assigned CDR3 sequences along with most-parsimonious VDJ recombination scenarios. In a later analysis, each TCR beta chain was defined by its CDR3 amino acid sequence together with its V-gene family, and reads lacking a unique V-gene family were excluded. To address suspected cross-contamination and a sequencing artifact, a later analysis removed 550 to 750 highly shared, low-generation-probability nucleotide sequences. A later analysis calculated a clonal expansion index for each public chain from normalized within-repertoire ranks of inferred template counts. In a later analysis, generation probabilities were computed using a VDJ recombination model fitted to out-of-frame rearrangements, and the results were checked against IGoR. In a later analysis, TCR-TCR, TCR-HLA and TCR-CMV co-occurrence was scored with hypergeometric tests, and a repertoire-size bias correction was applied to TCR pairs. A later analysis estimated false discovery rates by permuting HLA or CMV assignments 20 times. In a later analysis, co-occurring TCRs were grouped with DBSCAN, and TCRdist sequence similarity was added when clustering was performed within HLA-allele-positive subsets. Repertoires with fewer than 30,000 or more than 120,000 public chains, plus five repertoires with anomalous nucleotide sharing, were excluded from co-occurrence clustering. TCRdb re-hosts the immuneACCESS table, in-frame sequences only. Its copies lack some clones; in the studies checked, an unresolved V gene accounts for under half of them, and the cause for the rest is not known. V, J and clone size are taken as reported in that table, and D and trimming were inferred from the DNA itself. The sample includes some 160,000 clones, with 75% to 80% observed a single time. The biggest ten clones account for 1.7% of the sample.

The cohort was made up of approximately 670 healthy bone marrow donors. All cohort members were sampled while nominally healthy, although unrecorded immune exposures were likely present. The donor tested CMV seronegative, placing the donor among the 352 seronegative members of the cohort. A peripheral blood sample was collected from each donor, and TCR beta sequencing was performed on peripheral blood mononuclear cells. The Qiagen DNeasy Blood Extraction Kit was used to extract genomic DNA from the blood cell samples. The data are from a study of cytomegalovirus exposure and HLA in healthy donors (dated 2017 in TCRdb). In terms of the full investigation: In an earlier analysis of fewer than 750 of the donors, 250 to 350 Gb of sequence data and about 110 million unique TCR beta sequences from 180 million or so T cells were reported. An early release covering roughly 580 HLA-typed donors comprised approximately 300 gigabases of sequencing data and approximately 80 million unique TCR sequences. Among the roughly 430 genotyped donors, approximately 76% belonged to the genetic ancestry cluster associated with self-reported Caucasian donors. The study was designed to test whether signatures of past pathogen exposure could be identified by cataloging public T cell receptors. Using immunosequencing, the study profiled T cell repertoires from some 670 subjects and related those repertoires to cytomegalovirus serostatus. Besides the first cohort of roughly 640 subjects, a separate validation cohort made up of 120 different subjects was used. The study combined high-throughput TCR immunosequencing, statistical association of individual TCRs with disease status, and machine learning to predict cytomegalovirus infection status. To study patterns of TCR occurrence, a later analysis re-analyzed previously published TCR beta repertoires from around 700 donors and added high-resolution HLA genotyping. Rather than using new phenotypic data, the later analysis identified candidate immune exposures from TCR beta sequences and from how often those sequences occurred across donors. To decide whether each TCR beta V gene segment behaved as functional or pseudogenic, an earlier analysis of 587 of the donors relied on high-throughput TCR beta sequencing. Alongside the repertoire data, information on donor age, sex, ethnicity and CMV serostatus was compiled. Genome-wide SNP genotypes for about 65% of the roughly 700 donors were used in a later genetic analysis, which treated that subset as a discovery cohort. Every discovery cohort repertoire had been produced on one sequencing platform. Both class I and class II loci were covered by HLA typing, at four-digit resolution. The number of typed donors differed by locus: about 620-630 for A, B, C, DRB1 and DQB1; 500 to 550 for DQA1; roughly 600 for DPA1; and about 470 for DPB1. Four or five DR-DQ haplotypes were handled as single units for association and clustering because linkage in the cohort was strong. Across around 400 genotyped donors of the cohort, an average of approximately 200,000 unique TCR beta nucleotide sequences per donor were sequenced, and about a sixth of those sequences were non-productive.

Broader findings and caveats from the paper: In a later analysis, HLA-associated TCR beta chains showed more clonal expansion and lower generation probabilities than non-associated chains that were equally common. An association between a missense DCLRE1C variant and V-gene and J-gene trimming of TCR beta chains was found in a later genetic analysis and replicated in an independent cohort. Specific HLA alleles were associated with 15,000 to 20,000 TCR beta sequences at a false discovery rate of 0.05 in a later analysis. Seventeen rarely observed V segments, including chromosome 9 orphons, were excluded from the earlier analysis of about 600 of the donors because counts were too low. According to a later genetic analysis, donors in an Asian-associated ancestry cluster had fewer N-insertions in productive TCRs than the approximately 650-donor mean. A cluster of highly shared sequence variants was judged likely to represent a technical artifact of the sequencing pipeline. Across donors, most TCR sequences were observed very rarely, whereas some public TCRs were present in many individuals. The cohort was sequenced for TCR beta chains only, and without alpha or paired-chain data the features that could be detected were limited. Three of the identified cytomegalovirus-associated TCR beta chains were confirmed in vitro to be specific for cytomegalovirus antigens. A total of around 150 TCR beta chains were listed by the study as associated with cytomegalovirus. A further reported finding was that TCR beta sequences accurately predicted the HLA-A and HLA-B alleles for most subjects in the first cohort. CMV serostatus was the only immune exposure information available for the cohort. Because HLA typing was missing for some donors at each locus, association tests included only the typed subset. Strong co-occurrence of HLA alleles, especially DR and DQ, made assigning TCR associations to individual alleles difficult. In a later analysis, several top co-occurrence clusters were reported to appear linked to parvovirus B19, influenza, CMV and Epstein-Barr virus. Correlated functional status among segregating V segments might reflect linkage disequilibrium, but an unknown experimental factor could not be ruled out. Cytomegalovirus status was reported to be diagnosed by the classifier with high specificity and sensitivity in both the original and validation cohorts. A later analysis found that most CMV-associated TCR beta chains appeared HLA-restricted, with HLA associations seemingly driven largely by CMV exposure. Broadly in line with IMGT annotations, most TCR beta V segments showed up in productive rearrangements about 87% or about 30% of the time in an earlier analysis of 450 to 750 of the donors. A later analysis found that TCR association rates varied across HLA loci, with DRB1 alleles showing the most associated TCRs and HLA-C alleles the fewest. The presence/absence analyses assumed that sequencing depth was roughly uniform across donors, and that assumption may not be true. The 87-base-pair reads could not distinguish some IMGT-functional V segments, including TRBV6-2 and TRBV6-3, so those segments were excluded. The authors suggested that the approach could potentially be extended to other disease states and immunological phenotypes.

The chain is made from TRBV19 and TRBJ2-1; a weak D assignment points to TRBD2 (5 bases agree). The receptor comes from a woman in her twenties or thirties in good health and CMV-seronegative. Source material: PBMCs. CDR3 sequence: CASSIGTLWNEQFF. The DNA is TGTGCCAGTAGTATAGGGACTTTGTGGAATGAGCAGTTCTTC.